This is a list of T cell receptor beta chains from one sample in a study of regulatory T cells in long-lasting Graves disease. MiXCR, applied by TCRdb to the multiplex PCR reads, yields one record per CDR3 protein. The repertoire includes around 500,000 distinct CDR3 sequences, roughly 12% of them detected once, and roughly a tenth sits in the top ten. The same data also contributed to another study, on T cells in Graves' hyperthyroidism and ophthalmopathy.

Sequencing used peripheral blood mononuclear cells (PBMCs), obtained at new diagnosis, from a patient treated with antithyroid drugs. The receptor set was obtained from a man between 25 and 39 years old with Graves disease. Each CDR3 is given with its conserved first and last residue. The D gene is left open where the match is weak. Only part of the rows carry a size: once, few, many, or a class if the clone is expanded.

D | J | size | V | CDR3 | DNA
NA | TRBJ1-4 | NA | TRBV29-1 | CSVAGRGNEKLFF | TGCAGCGTTGCGGGGAGGGGGAATGAAAAACTGTTTTTT
NA | TRBJ2-3 | NA | TRBV11-2 | CASSLVTNGTDTQYF | TGCGCCAGCAGCTTAGTGACTAACGGAACAGATACGCAGTATTTT
NA | TRBJ2-3 | many | TRBV12-3/TRBV12-4 | CASSLGYTSHPDTQYF | TGTGCCAGCAGTTTGGGGTATACCTCCCACCCAGATACGCAGTATTTT
NA | TRBJ1-1 | many | TRBV12-5 | CASGLVRDTEAFF | TGTGCTAGTGGTTTGGTAAGGGACACTGAAGCTTTCTTT
NA | TRBJ1-1 | few | TRBV5-1 | CASSLAGSHKGTAFF | TGCGCCAGCAGCTTGGCGGGGTCACACAAGGGTACAGCTTTCTTT
NA | TRBJ1-2 | many | TRBV7-9 | CASSLGVLQGYGYTF | TGTGCCAGCAGCTTAGGGGTGTTACAGGGATATGGCTACACCTTC
NA | TRBJ2-1 | many | TRBV12-3/TRBV12-4 | CASRLQFGAYNEQFF | TGTGCCAGCAGATTACAGTTTGGGGCTTACAATGAGCAGTTCTTC
NA | TRBJ2-7 | many | TRBV7-9 | CASSLGTLEQYF | TGTGCCAGCAGCTTAGGTACGCTCGAGCAGTACTTC
NA | TRBJ2-1 | many | TRBV13 | CASSAGLSNEQFF | TGTGCCAGCAGCGCGGGACTCTCCAATGAGCAGTTCTTC
TRBD1 | TRBJ2-7 | many | TRBV7-8 | CASSKTGQGTYEQYF | TGTGCCAGCAGTAAAACGGGACAGGGAACGTACGAGCAGTACTTC
NA | TRBJ2-1 | many | TRBV20-1 | CSARVRTNYNEQFF | TGCAGTGCTAGAGTGCGGACTAACTACAATGAGCAGTTCTTC
TRBD2 | TRBJ2-7 | many | TRBV20-1 | CSARDLSGASYEQYF | TGCAGTGCTAGAGATCTCAGCGGGGCTTCCTACGAGCAGTACTTC
TRBD1 | TRBJ1-4 | many | TRBV7-9 | CASSSRDSYNEKLFF | TGTGCCAGCAGCTCCCGGGACAGCTATAATGAAAAACTGTTTTTT
NA | TRBJ2-1 | many | TRBV24-1 | CATSDRLEQFF | TGTGCCACCAGTGACAGGCTAGAGCAGTTCTTC
NA | TRBJ1-6 | many | TRBV4-1 | CASSQGSYNSPLHF | TGCGCCAGCAGCCAAGGCAGCTATAATTCACCCCTCCACTTT
TRBD1 | TRBJ1-1 | NA | TRBV29-1 | CSVHTGGSRSEAFF | TGCAGCGTTCATACAGGGGGCTCGAGGTCTGAAGCTTTCTTT
NA | TRBJ2-2 | few | TRBV11-3 | CASSLFVDAGELFF | TGTGCCAGCAGCTTATTTGTGGACGCCGGGGAGCTGTTTTTT
TRBD2 | TRBJ2-5 | NA | TRBV6-1 | CASTGLAGPLETQYF | TGTGCCAGTACAGGACTAGCGGGCCCCCTGGAGACCCAGTACTTC
NA | TRBJ1-1 | many | TRBV18 | CASSPNRGQNTEAFF | TGTGCCAGCTCACCGAACCGGGGACAGAACACTGAAGCTTTCTTT
TRBD2 | TRBJ2-7 | NA | TRBV20-1 | CSATSLGLADYEQYF | TGCAGTGCTACCTCCCTTGGGCTAGCGGATTACGAGCAGTACTTC
NA | TRBJ2-7 | many | TRBV7-2 | CASSFNAGQHYEQYF | TGTGCCAGCAGCTTCAACGCGGGACAGCACTACGAGCAGTACTTC
NA | TRBJ2-1 | NA | TRBV7-9 | CASSNPQGSGSYNEQFF | TGTGCCAGCAGCAACCCACAGGGTTCCGGCTCCTACAATGAGCAGTTCTTC
TRBD1 | TRBJ2-5 | many | TRBV5-1 | CACSGGDGETQYF | TGCGCCTGCTCAGGGGGCGATGGGGAGACCCAGTACTTC
NA | TRBJ2-7 | many | TRBV20-1 | CSARAGDPEQYF | TGCAGTGCTAGAGCGGGAGACCCCGAGCAGTACTTC
TRBD1 | TRBJ2-5 | many | TRBV7-2 | CASSLSPGTGETQYF | TGTGCCAGCAGCTTAAGTCCAGGGACAGGGGAGACCCAGTACTTC
TRBD1 | TRBJ2-5 | NA | TRBV15 | CATSPDRGRETQYF | TGTGCCACCAGCCCGGACAGGGGAAGGGAGACCCAGTACTTC
TRBD1 | TRBJ2-2 | many | TRBV11-3 | CASSLGQGEPRGTGELFF | TGTGCCAGCAGCTTAGGACAGGGTGAACCACGCGGAACCGGGGAGCTGTTTTTT
TRBD1 | TRBJ2-7 | NA | TRBV14 | CASGQDGQGYEQYF | TGTGCCAGCGGCCAGGACGGACAGGGCTACGAGCAGTACTTC
NA | TRBJ2-1 | many | TRBV7-8 | CASSLVALGRPNNEQFF | TGTGCCAGCAGCTTAGTAGCTCTGGGGAGGCCTAACAATGAGCAGTTCTTC
TRBD2 | TRBJ2-5 | NA | TRBV7-2 | CASSQLGLKAGETQYF | TGTGCCAGCAGCCAGCTGGGACTAAAGGCCGGAGAGACCCAGTACTTC
NA | TRBJ1-2 | many | TRBV27 | CASSSTRFYGYTF | TGTGCCAGCAGTTCGACACGGTTCTATGGCTACACCTTC
NA | TRBJ1-2 | many | TRBV11-2 | CASSLEPGTFGYTF | TGTGCCAGCAGCTTAGAACCAGGGACCTTTGGCTACACCTTC
TRBD2 | TRBJ2-1 | many | TRBV2 | CASSELAGVYEQFF | TGTGCCAGCAGTGAACTAGCGGGAGTCTATGAGCAGTTCTTC
TRBD2 | TRBJ2-3 | many | TRBV5-1 | CASSLLTSGTDTQYF | TGCGCCAGCAGCTTGTTGACTAGCGGCACAGATACGCAGTATTTT
TRBD1 | TRBJ1-1 | many | TRBV11-3 | CASSARQGSEAFF | TGTGCCAGCAGCGCCCGACAGGGTTCTGAAGCTTTCTTT
NA | TRBJ2-1 | many | TRBV12-5 | CASGPTRAGISYNEQFF | TGTGCTAGTGGTCCCACTCGGGCGGGCATCTCCTACAATGAGCAGTTCTTC
NA | TRBJ1-2 | few | TRBV2 | CARSSRAAYGYTF | TGTGCCCGAAGCTCGAGGGCAGCCTATGGCTACACCTTC
NA | TRBJ2-2 | many | TRBV7-8 | CASRGRKGLGRTGELFF | TGTGCCAGCCGGGGAAGGAAGGGTTTAGGAAGGACCGGGGAGCTGTTTTTT
TRBD1 | TRBJ2-7 | many | TRBV12-3/TRBV12-4 | CASSLYFGTGVYEQYF | TGTGCCAGCAGTTTGTATTTTGGGACAGGGGTCTACGAGCAGTACTTC
TRBD2 | TRBJ2-3 | few | TRBV27 | CAPSSQREGLRDTQYF | TGTGCCCCCAGTTCCCAGCGGGAGGGCCTTCGAGATACGCAGTATTTT
NA | TRBJ1-1 | NA | TRBV13 | CASSLGLREGKAFF | TGTGCCAGCAGCTTAGGCCTTAGGGAGGGGAAAGCTTTCTTT
NA | TRBJ1-1 | many | TRBV6-1 | CASSQVTAEAFF | TGTGCCAGCAGTCAAGTGACAGCTGAAGCTTTCTTT
NA | TRBJ2-1 | few | TRBV19 | CASSIASGRNEQFF | TGTGCCAGTAGTATTGCCTCGGGGCGCAATGAGCAGTTCTTC
NA | TRBJ2-1 | few | TRBV9 | CASSTGHTSTYNEQFF | TGTGCCAGCAGCACTGGACATACTTCGACCTACAATGAGCAGTTCTTC
TRBD2 | TRBJ2-7 | many | TRBV28 | CATPGAGGGEQYF | TGTGCCACCCCTGGTGCGGGAGGAGGCGAGCAGTACTTC
TRBD2 | TRBJ2-3 | NA | TRBV20-1 | CSASVQRGPSTDTQYF | TGCAGTGCTAGCGTCCAGCGGGGGCCTAGCACAGATACGCAGTATTTT
NA | TRBJ1-3 | many | TRBV7-2 | CASSVLMMGGGNTIYF | TGTGCCAGCAGCGTCCTCATGATGGGCGGTGGAAACACCATATATTTT
NA | TRBJ2-1 | many | TRBV30 | CAWSATQNEQFF | TGTGCCTGGAGTGCGACTCAAAATGAGCAGTTCTTC
NA | TRBJ1-1 | many | TRBV2 | CASTKQGANTEAFF | TGTGCCAGCACCAAACAGGGTGCGAACACTGAAGCTTTCTTT
TRBD2 | TRBJ2-7 | many | TRBV12-5 | CASGLGWTSGSEQYF | TGTGCTAGTGGTTTGGGCTGGACTAGCGGGAGTGAGCAGTACTTC
NA | TRBJ2-3 | NA | TRBV5-6 | CASSLAAVNGDTQYF | TGTGCCAGCAGCTTGGCCGCGGTAAACGGGGATACGCAGTATTTT
TRBD2 | TRBJ2-7 | many | TRBV20-1 | CSATLLAGGPYEQYF | TGCAGTGCTACCCTACTAGCGGGAGGGCCCTACGAGCAGTACTTC